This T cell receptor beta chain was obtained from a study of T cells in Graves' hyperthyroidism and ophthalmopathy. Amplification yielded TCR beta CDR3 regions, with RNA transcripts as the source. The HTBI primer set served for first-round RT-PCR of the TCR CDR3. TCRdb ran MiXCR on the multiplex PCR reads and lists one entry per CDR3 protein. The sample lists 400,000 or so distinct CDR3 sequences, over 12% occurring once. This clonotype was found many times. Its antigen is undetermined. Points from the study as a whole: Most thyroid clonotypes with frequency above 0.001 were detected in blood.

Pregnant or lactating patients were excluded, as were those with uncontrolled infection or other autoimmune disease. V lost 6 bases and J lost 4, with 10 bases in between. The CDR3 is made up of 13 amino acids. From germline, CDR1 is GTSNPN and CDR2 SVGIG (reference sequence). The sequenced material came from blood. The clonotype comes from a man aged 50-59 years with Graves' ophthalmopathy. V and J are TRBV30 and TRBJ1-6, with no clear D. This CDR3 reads CACTTSYNSPLHF. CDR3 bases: TGTGCCTGCACGACATCTTATAATTCACCCCTCCACTTT.